Presented here are 3 T cell receptor beta chains from one specimen sequenced in a study of OX40 agonist ivuxolimab in advanced cancers. Libraries were made using the immunoSEQ multiplex PCR assay. TCRdb re-hosts the immuneACCESS table, in-frame sequences only. Its copies lack some clones; in the studies checked, an unresolved V gene accounts for under half of them, and the cause for the rest is not known. The sample includes about 100,000 clones, with about 91% observed a single time. Around 0.16% of the sample is held by the ten biggest clonotypes. The material sequenced was CD4+ or CD8+ T cells sorted from blood, taken in a trial of the OX40 agonist ivuxolimab. The receptors derive from an adult with an advanced solid tumor such as melanoma, head and neck, liver or kidney cancer.

V usage is TRBV11-2 and J usage is TRBJ2-6; the D is unclear. V dropped 8 bases and J dropped 0 bases, with 5 bases sitting between them. Germline CDR1 SGHAT, CDR2 FQNNGV. The length of the CDR3 is 13 residues. The CDR3 here is CASRNSGANVLTF. In DNA form, the CDR3 reads TGTGCCAGCCGAAACTCTGGGGCCAACGTCCTGACTTTC.

This CDR3 reads CASSLGTGTYGYTF. The CDR3 region has the DNA TGTGCCAGCAGCTTAGGAACAGGGACCTATGGCTACACCTTC. V is TRBV11-1 and J is TRBJ1-2; D perhaps matches TRBD1 (6 bases). Trimming cost V 1 base and J 4 bases, with 10 bases left between them. CDR1 SGHAT and CDR2 FQDESV come from the germline V gene (reference sequence). The CDR3 has 14 amino acids.

The chain recombines TRBV6-5 with TRBJ2-2, with TRBD1 as a possible D gene (5 bases). Trimming removed 5 bases from V and 0 bases from J, with 10 bases in between. This CDR3 contains 15 residues. Looked up from germline, CDR1 is MNHEY and CDR2 is SVGAGI. CDR3 DNA: TGTGCCAGCAGTCAACAGGCAACGAACACCGGGGAGCTGTTTTTT. Translating it yields CASSQQATNTGELFF.